Here is one T cell receptor beta chain with its context. Method: immunoSEQ multiplex PCR; TCRdb's copy keeps in-frame clones and lacks some. The profile shows some 120,000 clones, almost 80% of them singletons. With 0 bases removed from V and 4 bases from J, the gap between germline ends came to 8 bases. This CDR3 contains 15 residues. Per germline, CDR1 SGHRS and CDR2 YFSETQ. The sample belongs to a study of blood T cell repertoires in COVID-19. Study-level background: Samples taken during acute and convalescent COVID-19 were collected in the United States, Italy and Spain. In each case, the material was cDNA or gDNA derived from T cells, B-cell-depleted T cells, or PBMCs.

The sequenced sample consisted of peripheral blood. The chain links TRBV5-1 to TRBJ1-6; TRBD1 is a possible D gene (5 bases). This receptor was taken from a human donor in a cohort sampled during active COVID-19. The CDR3 protein is CASSLVGGYNSPLHF. The DNA of the CDR3 is TGCGCCAGCAGCTTGGTCGGGGGTTATAATTCACCCCTCCACTTT.